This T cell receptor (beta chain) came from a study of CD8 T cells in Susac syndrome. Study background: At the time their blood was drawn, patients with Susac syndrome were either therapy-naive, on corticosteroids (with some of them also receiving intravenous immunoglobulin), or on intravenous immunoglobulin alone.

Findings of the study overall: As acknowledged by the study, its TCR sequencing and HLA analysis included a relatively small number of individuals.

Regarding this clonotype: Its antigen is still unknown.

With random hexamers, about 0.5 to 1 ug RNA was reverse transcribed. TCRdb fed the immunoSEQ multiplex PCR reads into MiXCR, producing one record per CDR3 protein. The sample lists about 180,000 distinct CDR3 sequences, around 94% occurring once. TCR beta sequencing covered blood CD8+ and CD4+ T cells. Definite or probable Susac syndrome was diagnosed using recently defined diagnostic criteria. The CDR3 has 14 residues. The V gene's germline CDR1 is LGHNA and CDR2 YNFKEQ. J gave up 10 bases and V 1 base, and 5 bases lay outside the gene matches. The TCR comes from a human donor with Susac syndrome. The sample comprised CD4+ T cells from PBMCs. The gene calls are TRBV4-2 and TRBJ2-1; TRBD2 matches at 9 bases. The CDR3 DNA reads TGTGCCAGCAGCCAAGTGCTAGCGGGAAAAGAGCAGTTCTTC. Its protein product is CASSQVLAGKEQFF.